A selection of T cell receptor beta chains follows, all from one sample in a study of cytomegalovirus exposure and HLA in healthy donors. Measured with immunoSEQ multiplex PCR; TCRdb has only the in-frame clones, and not every one. The table has about 180,000 clones, 81% seen once. Sequenced sample: PBMCs. The receptor source for this set is a woman aged 18-29 years in good health and CMV-seropositive. CDR3s include the opening cysteine and the closing phenylalanine or tryptophan. A D gene is named only where the DNA matches it firmly. Part of the rows lack a size; the others show once, few, many or a class for expanded clones.

v_gene	d_gene	j_gene	abundance	CDR3nt	CDR3aa
TRBV5-1	TRBD1	TRBJ1-1	NA	TGCGCCAGCAGCTCGATCCAGACAGGGGCGGGCACTGAAGCTTTCTTT	CASSSIQTGAGTEAFF
TRBV28	NA	TRBJ1-1	NA	TGTGCCAGCAGTTTACAGGGGCAAATGAACACTGAAGCTTTCTTT	CASSLQGQMNTEAFF
TRBV4-3	NA	TRBJ1-2	NA	TGCGCCAGCAGCCACGGGGGGCGGCACTATGGCTACACCTTC	CASSHGGRHYGYTF
TRBV27	NA	TRBJ1-4	NA	TGTGCCAGCTCCCCTTTCGGGGAAGAAAAACTGTTTTTT	CASSPFGEEKLFF
TRBV28	NA	TRBJ2-1	NA	TGTGCCAGCAGTATTTCACAGGGAATTGGGGATGAGCAGTTCTTC	CASSISQGIGDEQFF
TRBV5-1	NA	TRBJ2-5	NA	TGCGCCAGCAGCTTGGCTAGGGGAGAGACCCAGTACTTC	CASSLARGETQYF
TRBV7-2	TRBD2	TRBJ2-1	few	TGTGCCAGCAGCGCCATGCTAGCGGGGGCGAGGAATGAGCAGTTCTTC	CASSAMLAGARNEQFF
TRBV6-1	NA	TRBJ2-1	few	TGTGCCAGCAGTGAAGCGCTGTGGGGGGGCCTGAATGAGCAGTTCTTC	CASSEALWGGLNEQFF
TRBV2	NA	TRBJ1-2	NA	TGTGCCAGCCCTGGGGGAAGCGGGGTAGGCTATGGCTACACCTTC	CASPGGSGVGYGYTF
TRBV21-1	NA	TRBJ2-7	NA	TGTGCCAGCTATGGGCGTCCGGGACAAAGCCTTCGGGACGAGCAGTACTTC	CASYGRPGQSLRDEQYF
TRBV5-6	NA	TRBJ1-5	NA	TGTGCCAGCAGCGTCGGACACAAGAATCAGCCCCAGCATTTT	CASSVGHKNQPQHF
TRBV11-2	TRBD1	TRBJ2-2	NA	TGTGCCAGCAGCTTCCGCGGGACAGGAAACACCGGGGAGCTGTTTTTT	CASSFRGTGNTGELFF
TRBV30	TRBD1	TRBJ1-6	NA	TGTGCCTGGACCAAAGACCCGGGACAGGGAGCGTCCTATAATTCACCCCTCCACTTT	CAWTKDPGQGASYNSPLHF
TRBV30	TRBD1	TRBJ1-2	once	TGTGCCTGGACCAACGGACAGGGGCTTGGTGGCTACACCTTC	CAWTNGQGLGGYTF
TRBV4-2	TRBD2	TRBJ2-5	NA	TGTGCCAGCAGCCAAGATCTGATAGCGGGGATCGATCAAGAGACCCAGTACTTC	CASSQDLIAGIDQETQYF
TRBV30	NA	TRBJ1-4	NA	TGTGCCTGGACACAAGGGGGTCCCGCTAATGAAAAACTGTTTTTT	CAWTQGGPANEKLFF
TRBV29-1	TRBD1	TRBJ2-3	NA	TGCAGCGTTTCGACAGGGGGCAGGGGAGATACGCAGTATTTT	CSVSTGGRGDTQYF
TRBV18	NA	TRBJ1-4	few	TGTGCCAGCTCAACGACAGGTTCAGGGACCTATGAAAAACTGTTTTTT	CASSTTGSGTYEKLFF
TRBV10-3	NA	TRBJ2-5	NA	TGTGCCATCAGAGGGGGGGAAGAGACCCAGTACTTC	CAIRGGEETQYF
TRBV2	NA	TRBJ2-5	once	TGTGCCAGCAAGGAGGGGCAAGAGACCCAGTACTTC	CASKEGQETQYF
TRBV4-3	NA	TRBJ1-2	NA	TGCGCCAGCAGCCAAGAATGGGGACTAACCTATGGCTACACCTTC	CASSQEWGLTYGYTF
TRBV5-1	NA	TRBJ2-5	NA	TGCGCCAGCAGCTTCCAGGGTAACCAAGAGACCCAGTACTTC	CASSFQGNQETQYF
TRBV6-5	TRBD1	TRBJ1-2	NA	TGTACCAGCAGTTACGGGACAGACTATGGCTACACCTTC	CTSSYGTDYGYTF
TRBV7-2	NA	TRBJ2-6	NA	TGTGCCAGCAGCTCGAGCTCTGGGGCCAACGGCCTGACTTTC	CASSSSSGANGLTF
TRBV13	NA	TRBJ2-5	NA	TGTGCCAGCAGCTTAGATCCTGGGGGGGAGACCCAGTACTTC	CASSLDPGGETQYF
TRBV11-3	NA	TRBJ1-3	NA	TGTGCCAGCAGCTTAGGGGGGACTCAAGCTGGAAACACCATATATTTT	CASSLGGTQAGNTIYF
TRBV4-3	NA	TRBJ1-4	NA	TGCGCCAGCAGCCAATTGGCAGGACTACCTCTAGATGAAAAACTGTTTTTT	CASSQLAGLPLDEKLFF
TRBV27	TRBD1	TRBJ2-5	NA	TGTGCCAGCAGTTTGTACAGGGGGCTAAAGGAAGAGACCCAGTACTTC	CASSLYRGLKEETQYF
TRBV28	NA	TRBJ2-5	NA	TGTGCCAGCACGCGGAGATTCCAAGAGACCCAGTACTTC	CASTRRFQETQYF
TRBV5-6	TRBD1	TRBJ1-1	NA	TGTGCCAGCAGAGGCTACAGGGGCCTAAACACTGAAGCTTTCTTT	CASRGYRGLNTEAFF
TRBV7-9	TRBD1	TRBJ1-6	NA	TGTTCCAGCAGCTTAGCGACAGGGGTAAATTCACCCCTCCACTTT	CSSSLATGVNSPLHF
TRBV6-5	NA	TRBJ2-2	NA	TGTGCCAGCAATCTACAGGACGGCACCGGGGAGCTGTTTTTT	CASNLQDGTGELFF
TRBV5-1	TRBD2	TRBJ2-1	few	TGCGCCAGCAGCTTGGTTCCCCTAGCGGGGGCGAATGAGCAGTTCTTC	CASSLVPLAGANEQFF
TRBV19	TRBD1	TRBJ1-6	NA	TGTGCCAGTAGCTCCGTCGTCTGGACAGGTGACAATTCACCCCTCCACTTT	CASSSVVWTGDNSPLHF
TRBV5-4	TRBD2	TRBJ2-7	few	TGTGCCAGCAGCTTGGCTAGCGGGGTCTCCTACGAGCAGTACTTC	CASSLASGVSYEQYF
TRBV19	TRBD1	TRBJ1-1	NA	TGTGCCAGTAGTACGGGACAGATGAACACTGAAGCTTTCTTT	CASSTGQMNTEAFF
TRBV6-5	NA	TRBJ1-2	NA	TGTGCCAGCAGTTACTCCCAGGGGCTTAAGAAGTATGGCTACACCTTC	CASSYSQGLKKYGYTF
TRBV19	NA	TRBJ1-1	NA	TGTGCCAGTAGTATAAAGAGCCTGAACACTGAAGCTTTCTTT	CASSIKSLNTEAFF
TRBV5-1	NA	TRBJ2-2	NA	TGCGCCAGCAGCTGGGCCGAGAACACCGGGGAGCTGTTTTTT	CASSWAENTGELFF
TRBV30	TRBD1	TRBJ1-4	once	TGTGCCTGGAGCACTTCACCCGGCAGGGGGCTGCGAAATGAAAAACTGTTTTTT	CAWSTSPGRGLRNEKLFF
TRBV27	TRBD1	TRBJ1-2	NA	TGTGCCAGCAGCCAGGGGGACAGGGGAAGCTACACCTTC	CASSQGDRGSYTF
TRBV19	NA	TRBJ2-3	NA	TGTGCCAGCATGGACAGACTTAGTAGAACAGATACGCAGTATTTT	CASMDRLSRTDTQYF
TRBV4-3	TRBD2	TRBJ2-3	NA	TGCGCCAGCAGCCAGACCCTAGCGGGGGTGTTCACAGATACGCAGTATTTT	CASSQTLAGVFTDTQYF